These T cell receptor beta chains were read from a single sample in a study of blood T cell repertoires in COVID-19. The assay was immunoSEQ multiplex PCR, and TCRdb's table has in-frame clones only and misses some. This sample has 90,000 to 100,000 clones; roughly 84% occur once, and the top ten carry 2%. The specimen was peripheral blood. The receptors here all came from a man aged 65 to 85 with active or convalescent COVID-19. The CDR3 runs from the conserved cysteine through the conserved F or W. A D gene is named only where the DNA matches it firmly. Rows may omit the clone size; those that give it use once, few, many or a size class.

CDR3aa	CDR3nt	v_gene	abundance	j_gene	d_gene
CASSLMKGPNQPQHF	TGTGCCAGCAGCTTAATGAAGGGGCCTAATCAGCCCCAGCATTTT	TRBV7-3	.	TRBJ1-5	.
CASSRDSERVGDTQYF	TGTGCCAGCAGCCGCGACAGTGAGCGCGTAGGGGATACGCAGTATTTT	TRBV27	once	TRBJ2-3	.
CASTSTGAWGNYGYTF	TGTGCCAGCACCTCGACAGGGGCGTGGGGGAACTATGGCTACACCTTC	TRBV6-6	.	TRBJ1-2	TRBD1
CASSSGLQRNTIYF	TGCGCCAGCAGCTCAGGTCTCCAGAGAAACACCATATATTTT	TRBV5-1	.	TRBJ1-3	.
CASTLVQGNSPLHF	TGTGCCAGCACCCTTGTACAGGGCAATTCACCCCTCCACTTT	TRBV28	.	TRBJ1-6	.
CASSQGRDRGLTTNEKLFF	TGTGCCAGCAGTCAGGGCCGGGACAGGGGGCTCACAACTAATGAAAAACTGTTTTTT	TRBV6-6	.	TRBJ1-4	TRBD1
CASNPNPTAFYGYTF	TGTGCCAGCAACCCTAATCCGACTGCGTTCTATGGCTACACCTTC	TRBV6-2/TRBV6-3	.	TRBJ1-2	.
CASSLAGGDF	TGCGCCAGCAGCTTGGCGGGGGGGGATTTC	TRBV5-1	.	TRBJ2-7	TRBD2
CASSLLQGLNTEAFF	TGTGCCAGCAGTCTACTCCAGGGGCTGAACACTGAAGCTTTCTTT	TRBV6-5	once	TRBJ1-1	.
CASSHRGEGETQYF	TGTGCCAGCAGCCACCGGGGGGAGGGGGAGACCCAGTACTTC	TRBV5-4	.	TRBJ2-5	TRBD2
CASSTRQGRPEEQYF	TGTGCCAGCAGTACCCGACAGGGGCGGCCGGAAGAGCAGTACTTC	TRBV6-2/TRBV6-3	few	TRBJ2-7	TRBD1
CATSRNREYEQYF	TGTGCCACCAGCAGAAACAGGGAGTACGAGCAGTACTTC	TRBV15	.	TRBJ2-7	.
CASSRLGLAGETQYF	TGTGCCAGCAGCCGGCTCGGGCTAGCGGGAGAGACCCAGTACTTC	TRBV5-4	.	TRBJ2-5	TRBD2
CASSLGTGRNNEQFF	TGTGCCAGCAGCTTAGGGACAGGGCGAAACAATGAGCAGTTCTTC	TRBV5-4	.	TRBJ2-1	TRBD1
CAWRFPGQAPEKLFF	TGTGCCTGGAGATTCCCCGGACAGGCCCCCGAAAAACTGTTTTTT	TRBV30	.	TRBJ1-4	TRBD1
CASTPGEGSYGYTF	TGTGCCAGCACCCCGGGGGAGGGGAGCTATGGCTACACCTTC	TRBV28	.	TRBJ1-2	.
CASSSAGIQETQYF	TGTGCCAGCAGCTCGGCGGGGATCCAAGAGACCCAGTACTTC	TRBV5-4	.	TRBJ2-5	.
CASSLSGTGDAFF	TGTGCCAGCAGCCTTTCCGGGACAGGGGACGCTTTCTTT	TRBV3-1/TRBV3-2	.	TRBJ1-1	TRBD1
CASSYQGDGYTF	TGCGCCAGCAGCTATCAGGGGGATGGCTACACCTTC	TRBV5-1	few	TRBJ1-2	TRBD1
CASSSGTSGLQETQYF	TGTGCCAGCAGCTCCGGGACTAGCGGGCTCCAAGAGACCCAGTACTTC	TRBV5-8	.	TRBJ2-5	TRBD2
CASSYSGRSGANVLTF	TGTGCCAGCAGTTACTCGGGGCGCTCAGGGGCCAACGTCCTGACTTTC	TRBV6-6	.	TRBJ2-6	.
CASSADPTPNTGELFF	TGCGCCAGCAGCGCTGACCCGACACCGAACACCGGGGAGCTGTTTTTT	TRBV5-1	once	TRBJ2-2	.
CASSQPGQGSEAFF	TGTGCCAGCAGCCAACCGGGACAGGGATCTGAAGCTTTCTTT	TRBV3-1/TRBV3-2	.	TRBJ1-1	TRBD1
CASSLGTSGGWGTDTQYF	TGTGCCAGCAGCCTCGGGACTAGCGGGGGGTGGGGCACAGATACGCAGTATTTT	TRBV5-4	.	TRBJ2-3	TRBD2
CASSVIGARGYTF	TGTGCCAGCAGTGTCATAGGGGCCAGGGGCTACACCTTC	TRBV2	few	TRBJ1-2	.
CAWRIQGANTGELFF	TGTGCCTGGAGGATACAGGGGGCGAACACCGGGGAGCTGTTTTTT	TRBV30	.	TRBJ2-2	TRBD1
CASSYSNLRQDF	TGTGCCAGCAGTTACTCGAACTTGCGACAGGACTTC	TRBV6-2/TRBV6-3	.	TRBJ2-5	.
CASGLDLAGYNEQFF	TGTGCTAGTGGTTTGGACTTAGCGGGGTACAATGAGCAGTTCTTC	TRBV12-5	.	TRBJ2-1	TRBD2
CASSFEGENTEAFF	TGCGCCAGCAGCTTTGAGGGAGAGAACACTGAAGCTTTCTTT	TRBV5-1	.	TRBJ1-1	.
CASSYQASGANVLTF	TGTGCCAGCAGTTATCAGGCCTCTGGGGCCAACGTCCTGACTTTC	TRBV6-5	.	TRBJ2-6	.
CASNPRGATEAFF	TGTGCCAGCAACCCCAGGGGGGCCACTGAAGCTTTCTTT	TRBV6-5	.	TRBJ1-1	TRBD1
CASSPGQGGNQPQHF	TGTGCCAGTAGTCCGGGACAGGGAGGCAATCAGCCCCAGCATTTT	TRBV19	.	TRBJ1-5	TRBD1
CASSLGGTGGKGNTIYF	TGTGCCAGCAGTTTAGGGGGAACAGGGGGCAAGGGAAACACCATATATTTT	TRBV28	.	TRBJ1-3	TRBD1
CSASQGANLFSYEQYF	TGCAGTGCTAGTCAGGGGGCGAACCTCTTCTCCTACGAGCAGTACTTC	TRBV20-1	.	TRBJ2-7	TRBD1
CASSFLSGGYYEQYF	TGCGCCAGCAGCTTTCTATCAGGGGGATACTACGAGCAGTACTTC	TRBV5-1	.	TRBJ2-7	TRBD1
CASSPPTGGGTGELFF	TGTGCCAGCAGTCCCCCCACAGGGGGCGGCACCGGGGAGCTGTTTTTT	TRBV28	.	TRBJ2-2	TRBD1
CAISGTEETQYF	TGTGCCATCAGTGGAACAGAAGAGACCCAGTACTTC	TRBV10-3	.	TRBJ2-5	.
CATRPGQADEAFF	TGTGCCACCAGACCGGGACAGGCCGACGAAGCTTTCTTT	TRBV15	.	TRBJ1-1	TRBD1
CASSTGGLNTEAFF	TGTGCCAGCAGTACAGGGGGCTTGAACACTGAAGCTTTCTTT	TRBV6-6	few	TRBJ1-1	TRBD1
CASKAGGRTDTQYF	TGTGCCAGCAAAGCGGGGGGGAGGACAGATACGCAGTATTTT	TRBV28	.	TRBJ2-3	TRBD2
CASRPRLAGAQPYNEQFF	TGTGCCAGCAGACCCCGACTAGCGGGGGCCCAACCATACAATGAGCAGTTCTTC	TRBV7-9	.	TRBJ2-1	TRBD2
CASISGHWGEKLFF	TGTGCCAGTATCTCAGGGCATTGGGGTGAAAAACTGTTTTTT	TRBV28	.	TRBJ1-4	.
CASSPTGMNQPQHF	TGTGCCAGCTCGCCGACAGGGATGAATCAGCCCCAGCATTTT	TRBV18	once	TRBJ1-5	TRBD1
CASSQGGARTEAFF	TGTGCCAGCAGCCAGGGGGGAGCCCGCACTGAAGCTTTCTTT	TRBV3-1/TRBV3-2	.	TRBJ1-1	.
CASSPLPRGSSGANVLTF	TGTGCCAGCAGTCCCCTCCCGAGGGGGTCATCTGGGGCCAACGTCCTGACTTTC	TRBV28	few	TRBJ2-6	.
CASSLEGAPQETQYF	TGCGCCAGCAGCTTGGAGGGGGCTCCCCAAGAGACCCAGTACTTC	TRBV5-1	.	TRBJ2-5	TRBD1
CASSPREGKSYEQYF	TGTGCCAGCAGCCCCCGAGAGGGCAAGTCCTACGAGCAGTACTTC	TRBV5-6	.	TRBJ2-7	.
CASSQSDRGGDGYTF	TGTGCCAGCAGCCAATCCGACAGGGGAGGCGATGGCTACACCTTC	TRBV3-1/TRBV3-2	.	TRBJ1-2	TRBD1
CASSNGFRTGVYGYTF	TGTGCCAGTAGTAATGGGTTCCGAACAGGGGTATATGGCTACACCTTC	TRBV19	.	TRBJ1-2	TRBD1
CASSLGGSVGANVLTF	TGCGCCAGCAGCTTGGGCGGTTCGGTGGGGGCCAACGTCCTGACTTTC	TRBV5-1	.	TRBJ2-6	.
CASSLTGGSNTEAFF	TGTGCCAGCAGCTTAACAGGGGGAAGTAACACTGAAGCTTTCTTT	TRBV7-3	.	TRBJ1-1	.
CASSSPGEGQETQYF	TGTGCCAGCAGTTCCCCTGGAGAGGGACAAGAGACCCAGTACTTC	TRBV28	.	TRBJ2-5	.
CASSQGDVKTQYF	TGTGCCAGCAGCCAGGGGGATGTGAAGACCCAGTACTTC	TRBV7-2	.	TRBJ2-5	TRBD1
CASSRQGSNQPQHF	TGTGCCAGCAGCAGACAGGGGAGCAATCAGCCCCAGCATTTT	TRBV27	.	TRBJ1-5	TRBD1
CASSVDTRGIRSYTF	TGTGCCAGCAGCGTAGATACACGGGGGATTAGGAGCTACACCTTC	TRBV9	.	TRBJ1-2	.